Shown below are 20 T cell receptor beta chains from a single sample sequenced in a study of OX40 agonist ivuxolimab in advanced cancers. Data came from immunoSEQ multiplex PCR; TCRdb stores just in-frame clones and leaves some out. The sample has tens of thousands of clones, over 80% seen once. The sequencing used CD4+ or CD8+ T cells sorted from blood, collected in a trial of the OX40 agonist ivuxolimab. The receptor source for this set is an adult with an advanced solid tumor such as melanoma, head and neck, liver or kidney cancer.

The rearrangement uses TRBV28 and TRBJ2-3; 13 bases are shared with TRBD2. The CDR3 is 18 residues long. Trimming removed 1 base from V and 5 bases from J; junction bases left unmatched: 9. Germline lookup yields CDR1 MDHEN and CDR2 SYDVKM. Here the CDR3 DNA reads TGTGCCAGCAGTTTATCCGGACTAGCGGGGGAAAAGGGAGATACGCAGTATTTT. It codes for CASSLSGLAGEKGDTQYF.

CDR3 protein: CASSLELGRYQETQYF. DNA for the CDR3: TGTGCCAGCAGCTTAGAGCTTGGCCGATACCAAGAGACCCAGTACTTC. The V and J genes are TRBV7-9 and TRBJ2-5; no reliable D call. The ends were cut back, 1 base at V and 0 bases at J, with 12 bases in the middle. The CDR3 covers 16 residues. CDR1 is SEHNR and CDR2 is FQNEAQ in the germline V gene (reference sequence).

J is TRBJ2-1 and V is TRBV7-3; TRBD2 might be the D (6 bases). CDR1 and CDR2 (germline): SGHTA, FQGTGA. CDR3 length: 15 residues. Between the trimmed V and J ends, which lost 2 bases and 3 bases, there was a span of 11 bases. CDR3 sequence (DNA): TGTGCCAGCAGCTTAGCGGGACTCAGCTACAATGAGCAGTTCTTC. It encodes CASSLAGLSYNEQFF.

The chain joins TRBV6-6 to TRBJ1-2, with 9 bases that match TRBD1. This CDR3 contains 15 residues. Germline trimming cut 2 bases from V and 3 bases from J; bases unmatched to any gene: 4. CDR1 and CDR2 (germline): MNHNY, SVGAGI (reference sequence). CDR3 sequence: CASSYPTGGDYGYTF. CDR3 coding DNA: TGTGCCAGCAGTTACCCGACAGGGGGGGACTATGGCTACACCTTC.

This chain joins TRBV9 and TRBJ2-3; D is perhaps TRBD1 or TRBD2 (6 bases each). Germline CDR1 is SGDLS and CDR2 is YYNGEE. This CDR3 has 15 residues. V was cut by 7 bases and J by 0 bases, with 15 bases left in between. The CDR3 region is CASGFIGGSTDTQYF. The CDR3 DNA reads as TGTGCCAGCGGATTTATCGGGGGCAGCACAGATACGCAGTATTTT.

V usage is TRBV19 and J usage is TRBJ2-7; the D gene is possibly TRBD1 (6 bases). In germline, CDR1 is LNHDA, CDR2 SQIVND (reference sequence). The V and J ends lost 5 bases and 3 bases respectively, with 14 bases between them. The CDR3 loop spans 14 amino acids. The CDR3 DNA reads as TGTGCCAGTAGTCCGACAGACAGGCACTACGAGCAGTACTTC. This codes for CASSPTDRHYEQYF.

The rearrangement uses TRBV4-1 and TRBJ2-7; 8 bases map to TRBD2. CDR3 length equals 18 residues. V shed 2 bases, J shed 7 bases, and the junction held 19 bases outside the gene matches. Germline V lookup: CDR1 MGHRA, CDR2 YSYEKL. CDR3 region: CASSQSPSRGAGAGEQYF. Here the CDR3 DNA reads TGCGCCAGCAGCCAAAGCCCCTCCAGAGGAGCGGGGGCGGGGGAGCAGTACTTC.

This chain joins TRBV18 and TRBJ1-5, with 7 nucleotides matching TRBD1. CDR3 length: 14 residues. Germline V lookup: CDR1 KGHSH, CDR2 LQKENI. V shed 3 bases and J 5 bases; nucleotides not matched to a gene: 4. This chain's CDR3 is CASSPTGSYQPQHF. DNA of the CDR3: TGTGCCAGCTCACCGACAGGGAGTTATCAGCCCCAGCATTTT.

Only one count was recorded for this clone. The chain couples TRBV2 to TRBJ1-1, with a weak D call TRBD1 (6 bases). This CDR3 comprises 12 residues. Trimming took 5 bases from V and 8 from J, leaving 12 bases between them. Germline-derived CDR1 and CDR2 are SNHLY and FYNNEI. In DNA, the CDR3 is TGTGCCAGCAGTTACACAGGACAGGAAGCTTTCTTT. This codes for CASSYTGQEAFF.

This chain uses TRBV7-9 with TRBJ2-3; D gene uncertain. The CDR3 has 12 residues. Trimming shortened V by 7 bases and J by 4 bases, and 9 bases separated the two germline ends. Germline V CDR1 and CDR2: SEHNR, FQNEAQ (reference sequence). The CDR3 region has the DNA TGTGCCAGCACCAATCGGGCAGATACGCAGTATTTT. Its translation is CASTNRADTQYF.

The CDR3 sequence is CASSEGWASNQPQHF. DNA for the CDR3: TGTGCCAGCAGTGAAGGTTGGGCGAGCAATCAGCCCCAGCATTTT. The V call is TRBV2, the J call TRBJ1-5, with D hard to call. Per germline, CDR1 SNHLY and CDR2 FYNNEI. Trimming cost V 1 base and J 1 base, with 8 bases left between them. The CDR3 contains 15 residues.

The chain links TRBV29-1 to TRBJ2-3; D uncertain. The germline V and J ends were trimmed by 6 bases and 1 base, with 8 bases remaining between them. Germline V CDR1 and CDR2: SQVTM, ANQGSEA. The CDR3 consists of 12 residues. CDR3 in amino acids: CSVASGTDTQYF. The CDR3 bases are TGCAGCGTCGCGTCAGGCACAGATACGCAGTATTTT.

This rearrangement joins TRBV19 to TRBJ2-1, with TRBD1 matching over 7 bases. Looked up from germline, CDR1 is LNHDA and CDR2 is SQIVND (reference sequence). The V gene end was trimmed by 5 bases and the J gene end by 9 bases; junction bases not matched to a gene: 10. This CDR3 has 14 amino acids. For the CDR3, the DNA is TGTGCCAGTAGTCCGGGGACAGTTTATGTTGAGCAGTTCTTC. This encodes CASSPGTVYVEQFF.

The rearrangement links TRBV9 to TRBJ2-1, with 7 bases matching TRBD2. From germline, CDR1 is SGDLS and CDR2 YYNGEE. This CDR3 has 13 amino acids. V trimming: 3 bases; J trimming: 8 bases; junction bases outside the gene matches: 5. The CDR3 coding sequence is TGTGCCAGCAGCGCGACTAGCTGGCATGAGCAGTTCTTC. Amino acids: CASSATSWHEQFF.

This chain connects TRBV19 to TRBJ2-6; D gene unclear. V lost 1 base and J lost 0, with 4 bases in between. Germline-derived CDR1 and CDR2 are LNHDA and SQIVND (reference sequence). The CDR3 totals 15 residues. CDR3 nucleotide sequence: TGTGCCAGTAGTATAGCAGGCTCTGGGGCCAACGTCCTGACTTTC. Amino acids: CASSIAGSGANVLTF.

The CDR3 DNA reads as TGCAGTGCTAGGGGGGACAGCGGGGCGTTCTTC. Its translation: CSARGDSGAFF. V is TRBV20-1 and J is TRBJ2-1; perhaps D is TRBD1 or TRBD2 (7 bases each). Germline values: CDR1 DFQATT, CDR2 SNEGSKA (reference sequence). CDR3 length: 11 residues. V was shortened by 3 bases and J by 15 bases, with 15 bases between the two germline ends.

The CDR3 DNA reads TGTGCTAGTGGTTACCCCGTCGGGACTAGCGGGACCCCAACCAAAAACATTCAGTACTTC. Amino acids: CASGYPVGTSGTPTKNIQYF. The V call is TRBV12-5, the J call TRBJ2-4; 13 nucleotides match TRBD2. Germline V gene data show CDR1 as LGHNT and CDR2 as FRNRAP. This CDR3 contains 20 residues. Unmatched junction bases numbered 14, after V lost 4 bases and J lost 2 bases.

The rearrangement links TRBV29-1 to TRBJ2-1; D tentatively reads TRBD1 or TRBD2 (6 bases each). Germline V gives CDR1 SQVTM, CDR2 ANQGSEA. This CDR3 is built from 12 residues. CDR3 sequence reads: CISRRGNNEQFF. The CDR3 DNA follows: TGCATCTCAAGGAGGGGGAACAATGAGCAGTTCTTC.

The chain uses TRBV27 and TRBJ2-7; D is perhaps TRBD1 (5 bases). Trimming removed 0 bases at V and 0 bases at J, with 9 bases between. CDR1 and CDR2 (germline): MNHEY, SMNVEV (reference sequence). The CDR3 is 15 amino acids. CDR3 sequence: CASSLSGASSYEQYF. The CDR3 DNA reads as TGTGCCAGCAGTTTATCAGGGGCGAGCTCCTACGAGCAGTACTTC.

This chain uses TRBV27 with TRBJ2-7, with 7 bases identical to TRBD1. Per germline, CDR1 MNHEY and CDR2 SMNVEV (reference sequence). This CDR3 is built from 18 residues. The V and J ends lost 0 bases and 0 bases, in that order; junction bases with no gene match: 11. CDR3 sequence (DNA): TGTGCCAGCAGTTTATCACTGCCGGGGACAGCCCCCTCCTACGAGCAGTACTTC. Protein sequence: CASSLSLPGTAPSYEQYF.